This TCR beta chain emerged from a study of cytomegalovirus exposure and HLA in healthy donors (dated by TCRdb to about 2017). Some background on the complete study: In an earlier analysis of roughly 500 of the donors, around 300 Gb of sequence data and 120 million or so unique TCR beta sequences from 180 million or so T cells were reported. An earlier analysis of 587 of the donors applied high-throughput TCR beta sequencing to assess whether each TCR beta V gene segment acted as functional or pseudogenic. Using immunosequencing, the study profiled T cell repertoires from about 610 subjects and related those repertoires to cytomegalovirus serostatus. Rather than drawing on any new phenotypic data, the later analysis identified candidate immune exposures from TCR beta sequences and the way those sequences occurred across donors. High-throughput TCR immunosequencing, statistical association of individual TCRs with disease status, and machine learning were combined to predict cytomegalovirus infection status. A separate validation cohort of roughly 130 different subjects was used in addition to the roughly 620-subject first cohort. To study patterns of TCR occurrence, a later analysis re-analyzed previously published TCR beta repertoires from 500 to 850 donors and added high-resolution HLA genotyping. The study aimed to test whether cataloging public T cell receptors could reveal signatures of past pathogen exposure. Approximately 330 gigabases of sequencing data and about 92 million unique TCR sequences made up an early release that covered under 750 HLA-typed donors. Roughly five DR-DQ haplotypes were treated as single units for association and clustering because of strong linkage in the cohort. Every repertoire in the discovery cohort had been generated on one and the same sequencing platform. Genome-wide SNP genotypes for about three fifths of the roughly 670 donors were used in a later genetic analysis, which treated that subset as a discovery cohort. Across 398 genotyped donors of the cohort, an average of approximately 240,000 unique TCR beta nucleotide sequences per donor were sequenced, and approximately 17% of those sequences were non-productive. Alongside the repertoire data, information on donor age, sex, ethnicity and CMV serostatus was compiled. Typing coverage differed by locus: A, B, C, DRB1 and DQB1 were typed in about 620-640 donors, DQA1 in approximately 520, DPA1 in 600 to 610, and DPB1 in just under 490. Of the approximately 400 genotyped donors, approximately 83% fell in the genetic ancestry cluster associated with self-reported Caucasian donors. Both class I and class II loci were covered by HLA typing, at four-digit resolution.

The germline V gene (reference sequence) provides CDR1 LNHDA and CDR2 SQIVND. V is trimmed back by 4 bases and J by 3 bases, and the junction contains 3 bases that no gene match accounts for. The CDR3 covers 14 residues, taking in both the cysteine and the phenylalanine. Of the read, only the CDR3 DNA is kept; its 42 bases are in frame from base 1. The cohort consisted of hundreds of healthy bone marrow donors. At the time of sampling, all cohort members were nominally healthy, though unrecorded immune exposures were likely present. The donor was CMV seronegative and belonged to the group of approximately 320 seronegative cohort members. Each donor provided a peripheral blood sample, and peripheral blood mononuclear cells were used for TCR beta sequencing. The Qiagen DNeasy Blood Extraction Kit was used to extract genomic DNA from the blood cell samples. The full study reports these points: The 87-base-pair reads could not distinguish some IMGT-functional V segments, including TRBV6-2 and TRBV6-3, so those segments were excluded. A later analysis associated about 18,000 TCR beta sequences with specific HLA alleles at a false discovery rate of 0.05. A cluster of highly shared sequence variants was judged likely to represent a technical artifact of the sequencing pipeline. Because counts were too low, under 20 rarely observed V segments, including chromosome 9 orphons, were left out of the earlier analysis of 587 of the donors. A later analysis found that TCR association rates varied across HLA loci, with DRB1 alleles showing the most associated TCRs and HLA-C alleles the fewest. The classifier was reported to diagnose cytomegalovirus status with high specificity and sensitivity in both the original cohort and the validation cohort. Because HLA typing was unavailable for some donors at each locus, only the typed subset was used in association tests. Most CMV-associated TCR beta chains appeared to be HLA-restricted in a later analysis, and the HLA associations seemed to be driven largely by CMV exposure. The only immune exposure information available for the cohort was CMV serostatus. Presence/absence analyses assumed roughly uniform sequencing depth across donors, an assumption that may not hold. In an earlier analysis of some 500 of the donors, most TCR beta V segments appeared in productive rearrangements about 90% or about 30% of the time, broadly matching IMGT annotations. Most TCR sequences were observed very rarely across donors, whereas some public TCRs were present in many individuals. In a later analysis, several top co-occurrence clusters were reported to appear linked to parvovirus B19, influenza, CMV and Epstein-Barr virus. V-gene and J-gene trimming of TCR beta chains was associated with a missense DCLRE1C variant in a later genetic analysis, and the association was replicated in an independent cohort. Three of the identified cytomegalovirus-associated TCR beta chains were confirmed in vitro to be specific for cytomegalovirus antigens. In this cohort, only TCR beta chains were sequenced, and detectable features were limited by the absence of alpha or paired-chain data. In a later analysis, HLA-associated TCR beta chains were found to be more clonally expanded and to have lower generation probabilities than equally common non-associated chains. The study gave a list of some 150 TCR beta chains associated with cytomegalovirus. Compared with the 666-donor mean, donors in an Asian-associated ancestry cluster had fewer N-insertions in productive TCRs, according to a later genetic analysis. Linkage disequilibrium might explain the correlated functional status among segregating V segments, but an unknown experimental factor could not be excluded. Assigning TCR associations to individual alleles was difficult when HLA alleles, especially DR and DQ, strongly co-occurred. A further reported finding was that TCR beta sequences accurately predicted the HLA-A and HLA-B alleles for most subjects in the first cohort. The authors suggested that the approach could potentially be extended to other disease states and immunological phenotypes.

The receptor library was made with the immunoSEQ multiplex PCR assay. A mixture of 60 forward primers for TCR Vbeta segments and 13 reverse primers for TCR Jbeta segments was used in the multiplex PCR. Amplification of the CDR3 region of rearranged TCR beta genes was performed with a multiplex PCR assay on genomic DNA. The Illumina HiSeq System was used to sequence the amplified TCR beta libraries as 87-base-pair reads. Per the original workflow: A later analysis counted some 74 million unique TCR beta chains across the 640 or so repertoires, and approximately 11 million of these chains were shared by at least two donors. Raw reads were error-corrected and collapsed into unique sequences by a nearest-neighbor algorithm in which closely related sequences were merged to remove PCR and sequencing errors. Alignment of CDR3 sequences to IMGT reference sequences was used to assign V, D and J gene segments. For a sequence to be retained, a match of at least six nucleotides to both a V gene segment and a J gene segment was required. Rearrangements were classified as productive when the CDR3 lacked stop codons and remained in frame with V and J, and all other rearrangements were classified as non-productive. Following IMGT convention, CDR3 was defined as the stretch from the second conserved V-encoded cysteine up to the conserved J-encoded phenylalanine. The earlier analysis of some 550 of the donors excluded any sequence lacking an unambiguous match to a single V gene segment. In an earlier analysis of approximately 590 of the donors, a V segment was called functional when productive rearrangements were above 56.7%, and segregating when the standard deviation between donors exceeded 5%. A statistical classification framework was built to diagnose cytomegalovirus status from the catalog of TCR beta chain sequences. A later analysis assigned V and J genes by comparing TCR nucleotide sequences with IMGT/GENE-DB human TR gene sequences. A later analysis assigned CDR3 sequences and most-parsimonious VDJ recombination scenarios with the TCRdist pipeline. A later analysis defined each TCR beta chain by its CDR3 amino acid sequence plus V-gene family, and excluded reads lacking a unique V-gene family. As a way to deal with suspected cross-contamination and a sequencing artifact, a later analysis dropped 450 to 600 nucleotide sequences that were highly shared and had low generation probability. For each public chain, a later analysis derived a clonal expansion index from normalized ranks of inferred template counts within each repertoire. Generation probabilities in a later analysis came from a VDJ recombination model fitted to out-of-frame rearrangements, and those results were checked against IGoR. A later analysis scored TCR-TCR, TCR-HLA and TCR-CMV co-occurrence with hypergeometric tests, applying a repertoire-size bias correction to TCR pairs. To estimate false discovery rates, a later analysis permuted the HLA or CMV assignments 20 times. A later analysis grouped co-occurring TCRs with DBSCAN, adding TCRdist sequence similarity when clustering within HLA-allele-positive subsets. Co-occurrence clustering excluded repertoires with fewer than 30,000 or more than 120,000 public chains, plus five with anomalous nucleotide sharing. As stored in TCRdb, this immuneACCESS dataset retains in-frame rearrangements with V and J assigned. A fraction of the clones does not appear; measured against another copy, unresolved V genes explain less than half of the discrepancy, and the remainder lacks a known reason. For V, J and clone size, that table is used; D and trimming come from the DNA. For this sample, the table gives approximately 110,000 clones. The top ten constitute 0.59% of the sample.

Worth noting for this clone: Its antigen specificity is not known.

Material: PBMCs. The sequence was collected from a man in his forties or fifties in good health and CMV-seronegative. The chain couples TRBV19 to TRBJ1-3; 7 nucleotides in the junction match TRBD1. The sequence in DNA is TGTGCCAGTAGTAACAGGGGTTATGGAAACACCATATATTTT. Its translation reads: CASSNRGYGNTIYF.